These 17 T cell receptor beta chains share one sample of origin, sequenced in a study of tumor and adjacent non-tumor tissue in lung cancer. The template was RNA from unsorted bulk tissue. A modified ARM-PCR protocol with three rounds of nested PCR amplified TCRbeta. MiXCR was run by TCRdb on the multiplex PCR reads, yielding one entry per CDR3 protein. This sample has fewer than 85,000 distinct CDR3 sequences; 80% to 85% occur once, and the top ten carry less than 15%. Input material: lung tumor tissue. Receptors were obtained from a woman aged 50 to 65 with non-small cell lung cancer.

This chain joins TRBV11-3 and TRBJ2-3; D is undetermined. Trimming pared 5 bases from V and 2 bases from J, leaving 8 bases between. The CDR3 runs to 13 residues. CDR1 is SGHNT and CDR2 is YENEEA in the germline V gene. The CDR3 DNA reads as TGTGCCAGCAGCCGAGAAATCACAGATACGCAGTATTTT. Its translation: CASSREITDTQYF.

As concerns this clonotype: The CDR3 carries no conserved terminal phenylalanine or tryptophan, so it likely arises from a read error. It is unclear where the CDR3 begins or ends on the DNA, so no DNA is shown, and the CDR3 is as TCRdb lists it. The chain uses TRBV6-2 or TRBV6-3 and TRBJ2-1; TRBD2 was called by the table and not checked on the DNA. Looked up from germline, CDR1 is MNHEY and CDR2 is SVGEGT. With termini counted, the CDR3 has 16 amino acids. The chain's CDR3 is CASSFSGRLSYNEHFL.

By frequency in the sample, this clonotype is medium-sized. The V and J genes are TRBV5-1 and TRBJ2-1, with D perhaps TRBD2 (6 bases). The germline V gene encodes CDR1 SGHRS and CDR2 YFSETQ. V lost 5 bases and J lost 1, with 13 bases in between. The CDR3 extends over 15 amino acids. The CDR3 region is CASSPGSGSYNEQFF. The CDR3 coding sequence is TGCGCCAGCAGTCCCGGGAGCGGATCCTACAATGAGCAGTTCTTC.

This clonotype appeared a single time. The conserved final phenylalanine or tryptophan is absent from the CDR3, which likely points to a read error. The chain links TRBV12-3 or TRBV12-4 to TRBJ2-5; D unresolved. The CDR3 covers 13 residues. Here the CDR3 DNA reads TGTGCCAGAAGTTTATCAGAGCAAGAGACCCAGTACTCC. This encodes CARSLSEQETQYS.

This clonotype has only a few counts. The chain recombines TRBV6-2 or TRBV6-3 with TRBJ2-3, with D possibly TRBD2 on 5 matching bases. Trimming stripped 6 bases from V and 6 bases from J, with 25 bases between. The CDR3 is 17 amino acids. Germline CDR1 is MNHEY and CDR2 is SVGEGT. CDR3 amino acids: CASSDPRLRAVVDTQYF. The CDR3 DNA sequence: TGTGCCAGCAGCGACCCCAGGCTGAGGGCGGTCGTTGATACGCAGTATTTT.

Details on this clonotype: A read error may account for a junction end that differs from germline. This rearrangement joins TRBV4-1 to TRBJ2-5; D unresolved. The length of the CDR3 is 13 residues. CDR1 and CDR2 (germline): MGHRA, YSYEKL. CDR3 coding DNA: TGCGCCAGCAGTCAAGGCTTGGAAGAGACCCAGTACTTC. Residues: CASSQGLEETQYF.

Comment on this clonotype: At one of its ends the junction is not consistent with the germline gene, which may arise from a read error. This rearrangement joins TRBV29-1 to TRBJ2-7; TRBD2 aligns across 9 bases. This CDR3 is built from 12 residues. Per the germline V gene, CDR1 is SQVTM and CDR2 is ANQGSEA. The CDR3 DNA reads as TGCGGCGCCCTAGCGGGGTCCTACGAGCGGTACTTC. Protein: CGALAGSYERYF.

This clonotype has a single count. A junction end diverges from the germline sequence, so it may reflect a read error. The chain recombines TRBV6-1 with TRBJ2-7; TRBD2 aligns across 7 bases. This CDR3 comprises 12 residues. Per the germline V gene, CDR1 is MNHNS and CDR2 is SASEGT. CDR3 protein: CASYGDYYEQYF. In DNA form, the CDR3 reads TGTGCCAGCTACGGGGACTACTACGAGCAGTATTTC.

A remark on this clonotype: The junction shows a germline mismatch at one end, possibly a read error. The CDR3 here is CIAIWGLKNIQYF. DNA for the CDR3: TGCATTGCTATTTGGGGACTCAAAAACATTCAGTACTTC. This sequence joins TRBV20-1 and TRBJ2-4; possibly TRBD2 for D (6 bases). The CDR3 length is 13 residues. Germline V gives CDR1 DFQATT, CDR2 SNEGSKA (reference sequence).

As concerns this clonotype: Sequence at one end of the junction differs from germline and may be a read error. As DNA, the CDR3 is TGTGTCAGCTGTTTCACAGACTATGGCTACACCTTC. Amino acid sequence: CVSCFTDYGYTF. The chain is built from TRBV11-2 and TRBJ1-2; D gene ambiguous. The V gene's germline CDR1 is SGHAT and CDR2 FQNNGV. The CDR3 consists of 12 residues.

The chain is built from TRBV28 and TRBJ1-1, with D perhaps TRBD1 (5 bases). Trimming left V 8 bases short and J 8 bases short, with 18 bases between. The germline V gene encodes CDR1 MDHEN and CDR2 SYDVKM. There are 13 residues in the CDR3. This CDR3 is CASQITGAGEAFF. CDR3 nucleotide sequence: TGTGCCAGCCAAATCACCGGGGCGGGGGAAGCTTTCTTT.

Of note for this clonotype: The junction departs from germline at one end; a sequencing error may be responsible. The CDR3 nucleotides read TGTGCCAGCGGTGAAGTAGGACAGGGAGTGGGGGAGCAGTACTTC. Protein: CASGEVGQGVGEQYF. The V call is TRBV6-1, the J call TRBJ2-7; 8 nucleotides agree with TRBD1. Germline V CDR1 and CDR2: MNHNS, SASEGT. This CDR3 contains 15 residues.

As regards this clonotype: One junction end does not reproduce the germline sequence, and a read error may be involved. CDR3 residues: CSVEISGQGTQYF. CDR3 bases: TGTAGCGTTGAAATATCGGGACAAGGGACCCAGTACTTC. The chain combines TRBV29-1 with TRBJ2-5; D is possibly TRBD1 (6 bases). This CDR3 contains 13 residues. The germline V gene encodes CDR1 SQVTM and CDR2 ANQGSEA.

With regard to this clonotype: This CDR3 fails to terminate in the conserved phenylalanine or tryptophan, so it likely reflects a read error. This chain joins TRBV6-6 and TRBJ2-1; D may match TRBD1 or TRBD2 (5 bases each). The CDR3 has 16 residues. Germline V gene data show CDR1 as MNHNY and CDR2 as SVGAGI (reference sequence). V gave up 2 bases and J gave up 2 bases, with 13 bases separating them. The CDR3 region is CASSYLAGTAYNEQFI. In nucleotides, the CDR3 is TGTGCCAGCAGTTACCTGGCAGGGACCGCCTACAATGAGCAGTTCATC.

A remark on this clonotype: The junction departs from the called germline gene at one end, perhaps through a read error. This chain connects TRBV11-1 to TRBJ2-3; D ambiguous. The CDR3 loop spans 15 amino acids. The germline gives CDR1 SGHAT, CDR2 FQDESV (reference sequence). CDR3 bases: TGTGCCAGGAGCTTATCTGTGGGGTCCACATATACGCAGTATTTT. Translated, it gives CARSLSVGSTYTQYF. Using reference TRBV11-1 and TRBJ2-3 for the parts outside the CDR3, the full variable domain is EAEVAQSPRYKITEKSQAVAFWCDPISGHATLYWYRQILGQGPELLVQFQDESVVDDSQLPKDRFSAERLKGVDSTLKIQPAELGDSAMYLCARSLSVGSTYTQYFGPGTRLTVL.

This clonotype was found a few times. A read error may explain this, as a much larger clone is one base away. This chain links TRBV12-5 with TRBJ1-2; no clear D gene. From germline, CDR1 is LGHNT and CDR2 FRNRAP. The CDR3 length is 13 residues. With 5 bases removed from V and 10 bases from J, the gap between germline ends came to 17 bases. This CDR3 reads CASGPDGTNDYTF. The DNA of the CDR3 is TGTGCTAGTGGTCCTGACGGAACTAATGACTACACCTTC.

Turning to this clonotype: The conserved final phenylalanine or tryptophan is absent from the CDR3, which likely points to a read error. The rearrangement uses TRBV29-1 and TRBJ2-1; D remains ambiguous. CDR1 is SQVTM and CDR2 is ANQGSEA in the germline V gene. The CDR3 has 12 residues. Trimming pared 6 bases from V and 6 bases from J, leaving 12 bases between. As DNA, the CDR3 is TGCAGCGTCGCTAACGGGCTCAATGAGCAGTTCTTA. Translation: CSVANGLNEQFL.